Below are 25 T cell receptor beta chains sequenced from a single sample in a study of blood T cells in healthy people across ages. Primed by a sample-barcoded 5' primer and a J-beta primer mix, a second PCR proceeded for about 6 to 11 cycles. TCRdb processed the 5' RACE reads anew with MiXCR; each CDR3 protein has one entry. The table includes 790,000 or so distinct CDR3 sequences, around half detected once. The source material was blood. Every receptor here comes from a man at least 80 years old in good health.

This clonotype appeared a few times. The CDR3 reads CAISTASSYNEQFF. Here the CDR3 DNA reads TGTGCCATCAGTACAGCATCCTCCTACAATGAGCAGTTCTTC. The chain links TRBV10-3 to TRBJ2-1, with unresolved D. The CDR3 contains 14 residues. V gave up 5 bases and J gave up 0 bases, with 8 bases separating them. The V gene's germline CDR1 is ENHRY and CDR2 SYGVKD.

The chain carries TRBV20-1 and TRBJ1-5; D remains ambiguous. V shed 0 bases and J shed 0 bases, with 15 bases lying between them. The CDR3 is 17 amino acids. The germline CDR1 and CDR2 sequences are DFQATT and SNEGSKA (reference sequence). CDR3 nucleotides: TGCAGTGCTAGAGACGCGGAAGCTAAATATAGCAATCAGCCCCAGCATTTT. Translating it yields CSARDAEAKYSNQPQHF.

This chain uses TRBV6-2 or TRBV6-3 with TRBJ2-3, with TRBD2 identical over 13 bases. Germline CDR1 is MNHEY and CDR2 is SVGEGT. V trimming: 4 bases; J trimming: 3 bases; junction bases outside the gene matches: 13. There are 19 residues in the CDR3. The CDR3 region has the DNA TGTGCCAGCAGTTTTCACACCGGGACTAGCGGGATTCGAACAGATACGCAGTATTTT. Its translation: CASSFHTGTSGIRTDTQYF.

The gene calls are TRBV29-1 and TRBJ1-4; D call uncertain. Trimming cost V 7 bases and J 2 bases, with 8 bases left between them. Germline V CDR1 and CDR2: SQVTM, ANQGSEA. The CDR3 loop spans 12 amino acids. The CDR3 nucleotides are TGCAGCGGCCAGGTCACTAATGAAAAACTGTTTTTT. It translates to CSGQVTNEKLFF.

The chain employs TRBV30 and TRBJ2-1; D is uncertain. CDR1 GTSNPN and CDR2 SVGIG come from the germline V gene (reference sequence). Trimming removed 0 bases at V and 4 bases at J, with 10 bases between. The CDR3 is 14 residues long. The DNA of the CDR3 is TGTGCCTGGAGTGTTGGGGTTGGGTACAATGAGCAGTTCTTC. It translates to CAWSVGVGYNEQFF. The entire variable domain, with the rest obtained from reference TRBV30 and TRBJ2-1, is as follows: SQTIHQWPATLVQPVGSPLSLECTVEGTSNPNLYWYRQAAGRGLQLLFYSVGIGQISSEVPQNLSASRPQDRQFILSSKKLLLSDSGFYLCAWSVGVGYNEQFFGPGTRLTVL.

The chain's CDR3 is CASSLSRGSGANVLTF. The CDR3, as DNA: TGTGCCAGCAGCCTCAGTAGGGGATCTGGGGCCAACGTCCTGACTTTC. V gene TRBV4-2 combines with J gene TRBJ2-6; a possible D gene is TRBD1 (5 bases). Germline-derived CDR1 and CDR2 are LGHNA and YNFKEQ. V was shortened by 4 bases and J by 1 base, with 11 bases between the two germline ends. This CDR3 spans 16 amino acids.

This clonotype was seen more than once but under ten times. The chain uses TRBV2 and TRBJ2-4, with 9 bases aligning to TRBD1. The J call may be in error: the DNA end matches TRBJ2-7 better. CDR3 length equals 11 residues. Per the germline V gene, CDR1 is SNHLY and CDR2 is FYNNEI. CDR3 DNA sequence: TGTGCCAAGGGACAGGGCTACGAGCAGTACTTC. It specifies CAKGQGYEQYF.

This clonotype was seen repeatedly, ten times or more. V is TRBV7-2 and J is TRBJ2-3; D may be TRBD1 (5 bases). The germline V and J ends were trimmed by 1 base and 2 bases, with 7 bases remaining between them. Germline V gene sequence: CDR1 SGHTA, CDR2 FQGNSA. The CDR3 runs 14 residues. The CDR3 region is CASSLGRVTDTQYF. The CDR3 bases are TGTGCCAGCAGCTTAGGCAGGGTCACAGATACGCAGTATTTT.

The J gene is TRBJ1-2, the V gene TRBV10-3; a possible D gene is TRBD1 (5 bases). The CDR3 runs 13 residues. Trimming took 4 bases from V and 4 from J, leaving 10 bases between them. Germline CDR1 and CDR2: ENHRY and SYGVKD. The chain's CDR3 is CAISAKTGYGYTF. The CDR3 region has the DNA TGTGCCATCAGTGCCAAAACAGGCTATGGCTACACCTTC.

This clonotype was seen only a few times. This chain links TRBV7-9 with TRBJ2-7, with a tentative D call TRBD2 (5 bases). Germline V CDR1 and CDR2: SEHNR, FQNEAQ (reference sequence). There are 16 residues in the CDR3. V gave up 5 bases and J gave up 0 bases, with 17 bases separating them. The CDR3 loop is CASSPMAGQPSYEQYF. CDR3 DNA sequence: TGTGCCAGCAGCCCTATGGCGGGTCAACCCTCCTACGAGCAGTACTTC.

The rearrangement links TRBV5-1 to TRBJ1-2, with D tentatively TRBD1 (6 bases). The CDR3 has 16 residues. From germline, CDR1 is SGHRS and CDR2 YFSETQ. The V end lost 5 bases, the J end lost 4 bases, and 21 bases lay between the germline ends. CDR3 in amino acids: CASRPPGGGTGYGYTF. CDR3 in DNA: TGCGCCAGCAGGCCTCCGGGAGGGGGGACTGGCTATGGCTACACCTTC.

The chain is built from TRBV10-3 and TRBJ2-7; 7 bases agree with TRBD2. CDR1 and CDR2 from the germline V gene are ENHRY and SYGVKD. CDR3 size: 13 residues. Trimming at V came to 11 bases and at J to 5 bases, leaving 12 bases not matched to a gene. CDR3 residues: CACSGGGADEQYF. The CDR3 region has the DNA TGTGCCTGCAGTGGGGGGGGAGCAGACGAGCAGTACTTC.

CDR3 bases: TGTGCCAGCAGCTTCCCTCCTGACAGGTTATCCTACAATGAGCAGTACTTC. Residues: CASSFPPDRLSYNEQYF. The chain combines TRBV7-9 with TRBJ2-1, with D perhaps TRBD1 (6 bases). The better agreement between TRBJ2-7 and the DNA end casts doubt on the J call. The CDR3 loop spans 17 amino acids. CDR1 is SEHNR and CDR2 is FQNEAQ in the germline V gene (reference sequence).

This clonotype has a count of ten or more. V gene TRBV28 combines with J gene TRBJ1-5; D is unclear. V dropped 4 bases and J dropped 0 bases, with 7 bases sitting between them. This CDR3 contains 14 residues. Germline assignment: CDR1 MDHEN and CDR2 SYDVKM. The CDR3 DNA reads as TGTGCCAGCAGTTGGACTCATAGCAATCAGCCCCAGCATTTT. Amino acid sequence: CASSWTHSNQPQHF.

V gene TRBV5-1 combines with J gene TRBJ2-2, with no clear D. CDR1 and CDR2 from the germline V gene are SGHRS and YFSETQ. The CDR3 loop spans 15 amino acids. V was pared by 0 bases and J by 3 bases, with 9 bases between. The CDR3 DNA follows: TGCGCCAGCAGCTTGGACGCGGCAGACACCGGGGAGCTGTTTTTT. Its protein is CASSLDAADTGELFF.

The V and J genes are TRBV2 and TRBJ2-4; the match to TRBD1 covers 11 bases. V dropped 10 bases and J dropped 13; count of bases not matched to a gene: 9. Looked up from germline, CDR1 is SNHLY and CDR2 is FYNNEI. The CDR3 is 12 residues long. The CDR3 protein is CATGQGAYGQYF. DNA for the CDR3: TGTGCCACCGGACAGGGGGCTTACGGGCAGTACTTC.

This clonotype was seen only a few times. The V call is TRBV28, the J call TRBJ1-1; D gene unclear. CDR1 MDHEN and CDR2 SYDVKM come from the germline V gene. Trimming removed 8 bases at V and 11 bases at J, with 15 bases between. The CDR3 runs to 11 residues. The CDR3 here is CASPKGTVAFF. DNA for the CDR3: TGTGCCAGCCCGAAAGGTACCGTTGCTTTCTTT.

This clonotype was detected only a few times. This chain links TRBV6-2 or TRBV6-3 with TRBJ2-1, with D possibly TRBD2 on 6 matching bases. V was pared by 2 bases and J by 1 base, with 6 bases between. The CDR3 has 14 residues. CDR1 is MNHEY, CDR2 SVGEGT, per germline. The CDR3 region has the DNA TGTGCCAGCAGTTACGGGGGGTCCTACAATGAGCAGTTCTTC. Protein: CASSYGGSYNEQFF.

This rearrangement joins TRBV6-4 to TRBJ2-7; 9 positions match TRBD1. Germline CDR1 MRHNA, CDR2 SNTAGT. J lost 6 bases, V lost 5 bases, and 8 bases had no gene match. The CDR3 length is 14 residues. Written as DNA, the CDR3 is TGTGCCAGCAGTAAGGGTACAGGGGGCGCCGAGCAGTACTTC. Its translation: CASSKGTGGAEQYF.

This clonotype occurred once. The V gene is TRBV28, the J gene TRBJ1-1, with D possibly being TRBD1 (5 bases). Trimming took 2 bases from V and 2 from J, leaving 12 bases between them. Germline CDR1 reads MDHEN; CDR2 reads SYDVKM. The CDR3 covers 15 residues. The CDR3 sequence: CASSLVDNFNTEAFF. The CDR3 DNA is TGTGCCAGCAGTTTAGTGGACAATTTCAACACTGAAGCTTTCTTT.

In this sample, this clonotype turned up a few times. V gene TRBV7-2 combines with J gene TRBJ2-5, with D maybe TRBD2 (6 bases). The V gene's germline CDR1 is SGHTA and CDR2 FQGNSA. Trimming pared 4 bases from V and 0 bases from J, leaving 15 bases between. This CDR3 has 16 amino acids. The CDR3 protein is CASSSGLYAYQETQYF. As DNA, the CDR3 is TGTGCCAGCAGCTCGGGACTCTACGCGTACCAAGAGACCCAGTACTTC.

The V call is TRBV10-3, the J call TRBJ2-4; tentative D call: TRBD1 (5 bases). The germline gives CDR1 ENHRY, CDR2 SYGVKD. The CDR3 extends over 14 amino acids. The V gene lost 6 bases and the J gene lost 0 bases, with 9 bases spanning the gap. The CDR3 nucleotides read TGTGCCATCAGCAGGGTTGGAGCCAAAAACATTCAGTACTTC. It yields the protein CAISRVGAKNIQYF.

The rearrangement links TRBV7-2 to TRBJ1-1; no definite D call. Germline-derived CDR1 and CDR2 are SGHTA and FQGNSA. The length of the CDR3 is 13 residues. V was clipped by 4 bases and J by 0 bases, with 6 bases between them. The CDR3 here is CASSSQMNTEAFF. Written as DNA, the CDR3 is TGTGCCAGCAGCTCACAGATGAACACTGAAGCTTTCTTT.

The V and J genes are TRBV7-3 and TRBJ2-3; D ambiguous. Trimming removed 5 bases at V and 2 bases at J, with 11 bases between. The CDR3 consists of 14 residues. Germline lookup yields CDR1 SGHTA and CDR2 FQGTGA. The CDR3 loop reads CASSPTAVTDTQYF. CDR3 nucleotide sequence: TGTGCCAGCAGCCCGACGGCGGTCACAGATACGCAGTATTTT.

This clonotype occurred a few times. The chain carries TRBV4-1 and TRBJ2-1; 15 positions agree with TRBD2. Germline CDR1 reads MGHRA; CDR2 reads YSYEKL. This CDR3 has 18 amino acids. Germline trimming cut 1 base from V and 4 bases from J; bases unmatched to any gene: 5. This chain's CDR3 is CASSQGQGTSGGYNEQFF. CDR3 bases: TGCGCCAGCAGCCAAGGACAGGGGACTAGCGGGGGGTACAATGAGCAGTTCTTC.